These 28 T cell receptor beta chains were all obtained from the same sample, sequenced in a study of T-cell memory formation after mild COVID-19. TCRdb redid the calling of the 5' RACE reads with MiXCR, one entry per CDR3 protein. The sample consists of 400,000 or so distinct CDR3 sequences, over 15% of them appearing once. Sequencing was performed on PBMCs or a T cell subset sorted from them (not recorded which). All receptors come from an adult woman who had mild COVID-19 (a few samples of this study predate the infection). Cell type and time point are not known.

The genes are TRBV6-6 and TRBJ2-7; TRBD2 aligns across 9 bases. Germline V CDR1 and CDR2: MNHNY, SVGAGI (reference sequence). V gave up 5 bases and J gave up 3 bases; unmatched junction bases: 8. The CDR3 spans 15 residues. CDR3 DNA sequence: TGTGCCAGCAGTCCCTATAGCGGGAGTATCTACGAGCAGTACTTC. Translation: CASSPYSGSIYEQYF.

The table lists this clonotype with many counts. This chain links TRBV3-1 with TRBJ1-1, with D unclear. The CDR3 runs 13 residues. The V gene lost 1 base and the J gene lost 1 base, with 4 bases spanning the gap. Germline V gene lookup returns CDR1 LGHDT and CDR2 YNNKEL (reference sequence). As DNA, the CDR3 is TGTGCCAGCAGCCAAGGCCCGAACACTGAAGCTTTCTTT. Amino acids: CASSQGPNTEAFF.

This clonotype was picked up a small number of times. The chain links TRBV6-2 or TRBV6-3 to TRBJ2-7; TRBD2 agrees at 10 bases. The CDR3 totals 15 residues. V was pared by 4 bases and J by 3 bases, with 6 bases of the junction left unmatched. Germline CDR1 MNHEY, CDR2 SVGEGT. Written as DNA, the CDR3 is TGTGCCAGCAGTTCTACCCGGACTAGCGGCTACGAGCAGTACTTC. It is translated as CASSSTRTSGYEQYF.

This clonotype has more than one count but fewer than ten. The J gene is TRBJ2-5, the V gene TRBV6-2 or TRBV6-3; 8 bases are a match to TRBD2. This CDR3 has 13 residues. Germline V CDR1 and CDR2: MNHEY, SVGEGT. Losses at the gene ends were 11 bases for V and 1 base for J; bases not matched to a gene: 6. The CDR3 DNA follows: TGTGCCTGCACAGCGGGGGTCCAAGAGACCCAGTACTTC. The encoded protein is CACTAGVQETQYF.

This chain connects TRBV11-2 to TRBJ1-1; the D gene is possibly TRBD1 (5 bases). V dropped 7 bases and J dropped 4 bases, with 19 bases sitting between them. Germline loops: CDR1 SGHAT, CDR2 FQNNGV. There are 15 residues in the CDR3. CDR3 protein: CASTLQGLLSTEAFF. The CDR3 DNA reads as TGTGCCAGCACTCTCCAGGGTTTGCTATCCACTGAAGCTTTCTTT.

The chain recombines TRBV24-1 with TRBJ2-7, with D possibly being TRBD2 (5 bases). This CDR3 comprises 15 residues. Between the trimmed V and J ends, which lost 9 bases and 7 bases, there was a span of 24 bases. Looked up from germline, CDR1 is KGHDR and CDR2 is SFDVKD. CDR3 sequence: CATSTPGGSRGEQYF. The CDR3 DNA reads TGTGCCACCTCAACCCCAGGCGGAAGCCGGGGAGAGCAGTACTTC.

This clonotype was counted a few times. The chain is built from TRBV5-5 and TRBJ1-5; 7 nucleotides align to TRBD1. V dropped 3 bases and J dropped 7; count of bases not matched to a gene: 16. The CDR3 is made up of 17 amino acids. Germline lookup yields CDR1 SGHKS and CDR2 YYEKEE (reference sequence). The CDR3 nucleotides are TGTGCCAGCAGCTCGTCGTTTGTACGACAGGGTGGACAGCCCCAGCATTTT. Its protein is CASSSSFVRQGGQPQHF.

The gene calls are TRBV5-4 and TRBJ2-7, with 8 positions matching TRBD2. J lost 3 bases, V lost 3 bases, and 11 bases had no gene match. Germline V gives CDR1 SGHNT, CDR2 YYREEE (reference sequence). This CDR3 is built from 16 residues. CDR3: CASSSAGTRTIYEQYF. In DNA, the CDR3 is TGTGCCAGCAGCTCCGCGGGGACTAGAACCATCTACGAGCAGTACTTC.

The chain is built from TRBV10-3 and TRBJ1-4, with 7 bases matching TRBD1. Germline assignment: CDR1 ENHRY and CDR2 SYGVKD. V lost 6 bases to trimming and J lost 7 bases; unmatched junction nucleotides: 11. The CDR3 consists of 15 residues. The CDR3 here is CAIRDQGGESEKLFF. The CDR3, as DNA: TGTGCCATCAGGGACCAAGGGGGCGAGAGTGAAAAACTGTTTTTT.

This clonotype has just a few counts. CDR3 coding DNA: TGTGCCAGCAGCTCCAGACAGGGCTTGGAAGCTTTCTTT. It encodes CASSSRQGLEAFF. V and J are TRBV7-2 and TRBJ1-1; 7 bases line up with TRBD1. CDR3 length equals 13 residues. Germline assignment: CDR1 SGHTA and CDR2 FQGNSA. V shed 4 bases and J 8 bases; nucleotides not matched to a gene: 7.

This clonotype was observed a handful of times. The CDR3: CASSLVGGVPDTQYF. The CDR3 DNA reads TGTGCCAGCAGCTTAGTTGGTGGGGTCCCAGATACGCAGTATTTT. The chain employs TRBV7-2 and TRBJ2-3, with D unresolved. Germline assignment: CDR1 SGHTA and CDR2 FQGNSA. The V gene lost 1 base and the J gene lost 4 bases, with 12 bases spanning the gap. There are 15 residues in the CDR3.

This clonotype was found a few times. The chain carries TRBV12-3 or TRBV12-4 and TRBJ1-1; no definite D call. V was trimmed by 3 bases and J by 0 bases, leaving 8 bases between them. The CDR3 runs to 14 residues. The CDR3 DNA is TGTGCCAGCAGTTTTACCCAAATGAACACTGAAGCTTTCTTT. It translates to CASSFTQMNTEAFF.

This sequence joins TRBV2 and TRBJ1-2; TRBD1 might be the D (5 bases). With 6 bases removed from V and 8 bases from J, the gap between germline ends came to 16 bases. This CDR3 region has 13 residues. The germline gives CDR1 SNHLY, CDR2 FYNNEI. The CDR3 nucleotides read TGTGCCAGCAGGACAGACTCCGGTCGAGGCTACACCTTC. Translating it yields CASRTDSGRGYTF. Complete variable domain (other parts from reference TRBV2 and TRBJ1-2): EPEVTQTPSHQVTQMGQEVILRCVPISNHLYFYWYRQILGQKVEFLVSFYNNEISEKSEIFDDQFSVERPDGSNFTLKIRSTKLEDSAMYFCASRTDSGRGYTFGSGTRLTVV.

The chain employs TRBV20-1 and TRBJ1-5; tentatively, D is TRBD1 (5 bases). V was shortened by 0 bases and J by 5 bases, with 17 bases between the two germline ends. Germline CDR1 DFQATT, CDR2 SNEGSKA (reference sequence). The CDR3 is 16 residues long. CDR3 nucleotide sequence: TGCAGTGCTAGAGATGGGGCGGGTTTCAGCGATCAGCCCCAGCATTTT. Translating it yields CSARDGAGFSDQPQHF.

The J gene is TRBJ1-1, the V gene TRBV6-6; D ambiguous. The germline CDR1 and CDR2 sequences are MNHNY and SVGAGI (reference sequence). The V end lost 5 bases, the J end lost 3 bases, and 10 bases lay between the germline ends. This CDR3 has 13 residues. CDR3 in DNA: TGTGCCAGCAGTCCCCCGGTTGACACTGAAGCTTTCTTT. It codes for CASSPPVDTEAFF.

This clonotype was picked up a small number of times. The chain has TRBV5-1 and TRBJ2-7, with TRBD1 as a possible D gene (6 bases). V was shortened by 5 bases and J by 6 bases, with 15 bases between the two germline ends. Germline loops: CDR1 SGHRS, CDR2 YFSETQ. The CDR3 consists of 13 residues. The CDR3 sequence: CASSTGLGSEQYF. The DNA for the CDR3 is TGCGCCAGCAGTACAGGGTTGGGCTCCGAGCAGTACTTC.

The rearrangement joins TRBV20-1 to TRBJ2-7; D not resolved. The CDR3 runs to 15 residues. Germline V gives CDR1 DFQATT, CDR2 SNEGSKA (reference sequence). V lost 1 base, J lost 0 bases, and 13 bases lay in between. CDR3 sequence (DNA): TGCAGTGCTAGAGGTTCCGAGACTGGCTCCTACGAGCAGTACTTC. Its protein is CSARGSETGSYEQYF.

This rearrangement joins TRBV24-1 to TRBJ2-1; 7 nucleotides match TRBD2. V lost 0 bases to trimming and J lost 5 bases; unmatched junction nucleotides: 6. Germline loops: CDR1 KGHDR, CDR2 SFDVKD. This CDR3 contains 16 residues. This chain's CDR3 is CATSDLSGDRDNEQFF. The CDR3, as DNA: TGTGCCACCAGTGATTTGAGCGGGGATCGCGACAATGAGCAGTTCTTC.

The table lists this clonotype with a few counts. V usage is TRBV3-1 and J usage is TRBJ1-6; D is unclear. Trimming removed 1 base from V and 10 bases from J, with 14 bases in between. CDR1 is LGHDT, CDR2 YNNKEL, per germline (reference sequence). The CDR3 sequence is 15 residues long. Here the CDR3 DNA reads TGTGCCAGCAGCCAAGGTTCAGGTGGCCGATCACCCCTCCACTTT. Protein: CASSQGSGGRSPLHF.

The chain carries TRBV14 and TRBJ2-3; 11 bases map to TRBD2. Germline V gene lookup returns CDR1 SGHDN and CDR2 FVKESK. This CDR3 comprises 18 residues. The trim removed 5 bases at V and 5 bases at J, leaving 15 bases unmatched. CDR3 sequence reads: CASSFLAGGPIGEDTQYF. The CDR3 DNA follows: TGTGCCAGCAGCTTCTTAGCGGGAGGGCCCATCGGGGAAGATACGCAGTATTTT.

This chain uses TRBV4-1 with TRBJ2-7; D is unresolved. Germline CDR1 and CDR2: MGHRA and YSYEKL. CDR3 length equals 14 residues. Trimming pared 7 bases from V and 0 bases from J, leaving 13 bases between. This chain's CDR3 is CASKVLMSSYEQYF. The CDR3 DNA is TGCGCCAGCAAGGTACTTATGAGCTCCTACGAGCAGTACTTC.

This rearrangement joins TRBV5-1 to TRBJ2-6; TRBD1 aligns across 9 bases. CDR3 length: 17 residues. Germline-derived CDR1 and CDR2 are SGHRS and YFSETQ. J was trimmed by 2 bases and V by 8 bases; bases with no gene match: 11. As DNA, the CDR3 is TGCGCCAGTGTGAGAGGACAGGGGCCTCCTGGGGCCAACGTCCTGACTTTC. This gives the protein CASVRGQGPPGANVLTF.

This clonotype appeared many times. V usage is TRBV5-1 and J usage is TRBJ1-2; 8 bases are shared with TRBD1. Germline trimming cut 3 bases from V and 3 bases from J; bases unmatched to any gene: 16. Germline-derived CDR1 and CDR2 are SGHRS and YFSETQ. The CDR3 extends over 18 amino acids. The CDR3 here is CASSSSPGTGSGYYGYTF. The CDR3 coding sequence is TGCGCCAGCAGCTCGAGTCCCGGGACAGGCTCAGGGTACTATGGCTACACCTTC.

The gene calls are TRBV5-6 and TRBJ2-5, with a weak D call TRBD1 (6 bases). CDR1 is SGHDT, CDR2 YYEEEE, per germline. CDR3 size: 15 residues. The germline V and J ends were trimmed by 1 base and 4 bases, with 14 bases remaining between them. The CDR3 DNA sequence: TGTGCCAGCAGCTTGTATGGGGGCACGGGAGAGACCCAGTACTTC. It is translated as CASSLYGGTGETQYF.

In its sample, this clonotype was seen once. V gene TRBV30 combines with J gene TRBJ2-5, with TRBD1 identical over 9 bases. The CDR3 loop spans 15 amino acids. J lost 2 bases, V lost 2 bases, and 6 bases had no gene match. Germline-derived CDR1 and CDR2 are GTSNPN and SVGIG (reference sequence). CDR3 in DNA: TGTGCCTGGAGTCCCTGGGGGACAGGGCAAGAGACCCAGTACTTC. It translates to CAWSPWGTGQETQYF.

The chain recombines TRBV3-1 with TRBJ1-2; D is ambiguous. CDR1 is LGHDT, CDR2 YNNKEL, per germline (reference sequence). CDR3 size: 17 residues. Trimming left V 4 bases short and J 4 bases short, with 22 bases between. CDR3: CASSPPSLGRSVYGYTF. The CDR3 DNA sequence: TGTGCCAGCAGCCCACCTTCCCTGGGGAGGAGTGTCTATGGCTACACCTTC.

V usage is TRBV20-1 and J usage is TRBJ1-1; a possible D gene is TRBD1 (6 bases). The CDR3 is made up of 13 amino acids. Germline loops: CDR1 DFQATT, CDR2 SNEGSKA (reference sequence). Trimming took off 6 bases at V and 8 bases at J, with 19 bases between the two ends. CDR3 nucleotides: TGCAGTGCCCGCCCCGGGCACAGGGTGGAAGCTTTCTTT. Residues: CSARPGHRVEAFF.

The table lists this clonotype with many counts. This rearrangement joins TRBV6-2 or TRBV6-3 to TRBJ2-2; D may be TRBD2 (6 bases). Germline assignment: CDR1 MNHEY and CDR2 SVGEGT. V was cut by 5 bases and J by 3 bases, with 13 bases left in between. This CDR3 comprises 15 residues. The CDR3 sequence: CASSRASEDTGELFF. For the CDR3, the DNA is TGTGCCAGCAGTCGGGCTAGCGAGGACACCGGGGAGCTGTTTTTT.